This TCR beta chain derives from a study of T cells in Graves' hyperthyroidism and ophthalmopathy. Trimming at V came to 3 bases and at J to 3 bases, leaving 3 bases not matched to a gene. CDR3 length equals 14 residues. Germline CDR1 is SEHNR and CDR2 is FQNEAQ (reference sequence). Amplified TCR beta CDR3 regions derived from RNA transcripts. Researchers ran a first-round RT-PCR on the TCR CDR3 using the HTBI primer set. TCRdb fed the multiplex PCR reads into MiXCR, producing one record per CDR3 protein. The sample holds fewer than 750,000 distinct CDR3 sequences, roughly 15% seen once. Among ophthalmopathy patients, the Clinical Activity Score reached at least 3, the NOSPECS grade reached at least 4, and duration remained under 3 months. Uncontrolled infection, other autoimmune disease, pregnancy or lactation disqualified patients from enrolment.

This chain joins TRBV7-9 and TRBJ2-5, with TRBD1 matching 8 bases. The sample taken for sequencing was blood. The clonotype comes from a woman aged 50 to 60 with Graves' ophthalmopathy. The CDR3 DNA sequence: TGTGCCAGCAGCTTCAGGGGACAGGAAGAGACCCAGTACTTC. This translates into CASSFRGQEETQYF.